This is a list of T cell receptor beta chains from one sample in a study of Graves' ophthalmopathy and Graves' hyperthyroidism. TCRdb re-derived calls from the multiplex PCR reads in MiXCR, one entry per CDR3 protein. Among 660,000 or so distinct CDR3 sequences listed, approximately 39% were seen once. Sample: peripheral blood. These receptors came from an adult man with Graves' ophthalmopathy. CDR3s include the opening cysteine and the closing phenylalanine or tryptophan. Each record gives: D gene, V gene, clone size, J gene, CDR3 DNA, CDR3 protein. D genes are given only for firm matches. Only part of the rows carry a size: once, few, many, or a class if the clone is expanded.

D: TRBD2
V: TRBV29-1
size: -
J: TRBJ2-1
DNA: TGCAGCGTTGAAGGTCGGACTAGCGGGGCCTCCTACAATGAGCAGTTCTTC
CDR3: CSVEGRTSGASYNEQFF

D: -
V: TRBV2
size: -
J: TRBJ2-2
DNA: TGTGCCAGCAGTGTCGGGACATTGAACACCGGGGAGCTGTTTTTT
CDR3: CASSVGTLNTGELFF

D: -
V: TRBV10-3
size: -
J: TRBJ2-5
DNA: TGTGCCAGCAGTGAAGTCTTCGGGGGAGCAGGCGGAGAGACCCAGTACTTC
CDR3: CASSEVFGGAGGETQYF

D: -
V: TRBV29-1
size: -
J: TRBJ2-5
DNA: TGCAGCTTGGGGGGAGAGACCCAGTACTTC
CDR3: CSLGGETQYF

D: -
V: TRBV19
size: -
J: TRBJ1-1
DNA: TGTGCCAGCAGCCCCGGGGCAGTGAACACTGGAACTTTCTTT
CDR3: CASSPGAVNTGTFF

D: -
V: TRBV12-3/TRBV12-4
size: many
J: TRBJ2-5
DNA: TGTGCCAGCACCCGACAATCAGAGACCCAGTACTTC
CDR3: CASTRQSETQYF

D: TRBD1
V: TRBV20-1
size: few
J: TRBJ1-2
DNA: TGCAGTGCAAGCACAGGGGACGGGTTACCAGGTCCTAACTATGGCTACACCTTC
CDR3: CSASTGDGLPGPNYGYTF

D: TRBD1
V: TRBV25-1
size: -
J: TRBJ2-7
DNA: TGTGCTATTGGGACAGGCGAGTACGAGCAGTACTTC
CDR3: CAIGTGEYEQYF

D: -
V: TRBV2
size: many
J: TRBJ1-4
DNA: TGTGCCAGCAGACAATATGAAAAACTGTTTTTT
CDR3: CASRQYEKLFF

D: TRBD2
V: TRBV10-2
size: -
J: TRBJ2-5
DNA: TGCCCCATCAGAGGTCTAGCGGGGACATCTCAGTACTTC
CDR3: CPIRGLAGTSQYF

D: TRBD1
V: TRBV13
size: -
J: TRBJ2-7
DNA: TGCGCCAGCCGCTTAGGACAGGGCTACGAGCAGTACTTC
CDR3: CASRLGQGYEQYF

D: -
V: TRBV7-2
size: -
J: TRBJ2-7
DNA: TGTGCCAGCAGCCGTGCGGGACTCCTATACGAGCAGTACTTC
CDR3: CASSRAGLLYEQYF

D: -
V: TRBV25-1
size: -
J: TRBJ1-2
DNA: TGTGCCCGACAGAAATCAAAATCGGACTATGGCTACACCTTC
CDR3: CARQKSKSDYGYTF

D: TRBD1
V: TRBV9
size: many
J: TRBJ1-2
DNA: TGTGCCAGCAGCTGGGGGGACAGCCCCTATGGCTACACCTTC
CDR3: CASSWGDSPYGYTF

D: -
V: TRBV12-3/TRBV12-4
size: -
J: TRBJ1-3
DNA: TGTGCCAACAGCTACGACAGTTTCTCTGGAAACACCATATATTTT
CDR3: CANSYDSFSGNTIYF

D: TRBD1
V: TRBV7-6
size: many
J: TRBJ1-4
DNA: TGTGCCAGCAGCTTAATGGACAGGGAGGGTGAAAAACTGTTTTTT
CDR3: CASSLMDREGEKLFF

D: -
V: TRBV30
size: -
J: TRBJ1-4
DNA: TGTGCCTGGAGTGTACAGGGTGAAAAACTGTTTTTT
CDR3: CAWSVQGEKLFF

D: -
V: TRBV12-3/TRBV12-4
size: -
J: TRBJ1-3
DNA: TGTGCCAGCAGTAGGACAGCCTACTCTGGAAACACCATATATTTT
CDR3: CASSRTAYSGNTIYF

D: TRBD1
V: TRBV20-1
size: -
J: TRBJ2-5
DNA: TGCAGTGCTAGGGGACAGGGGGGGCGGCTTGAGACCCAGTACTTC
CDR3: CSARGQGGRLETQYF

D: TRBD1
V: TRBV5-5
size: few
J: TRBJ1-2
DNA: TGTGCCAGCAGCTGGGGACAGGGAGCTAACTATGGCTACACCTTC
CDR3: CASSWGQGANYGYTF

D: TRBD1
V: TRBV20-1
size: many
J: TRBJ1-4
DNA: TGCAGTGCTAACCAGGGGGCAGGGGAAAAACTGTTTTTT
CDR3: CSANQGAGEKLFF

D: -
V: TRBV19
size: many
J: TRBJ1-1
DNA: TGTGCCAGTAGCTCGAGTGCGGGGCGGAACACTGAAGCTTTCTTT
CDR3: CASSSSAGRNTEAFF

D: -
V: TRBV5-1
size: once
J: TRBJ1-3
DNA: TGCGCCAGCAGCTTGGAGGGAGCTGATGGAAACACCATATATTTT
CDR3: CASSLEGADGNTIYF

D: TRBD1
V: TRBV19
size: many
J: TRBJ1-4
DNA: TGTGCCAGTAGTACTCGCCGGGACAGGGATGAAAAACTGTTTTTT
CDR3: CASSTRRDRDEKLFF

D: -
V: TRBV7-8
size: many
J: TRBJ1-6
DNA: TGTGCCAGCAGCTTAGAGCGCTGGGCAGGGGAGGAATCACCCCTCCACTTT
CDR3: CASSLERWAGEESPLHF

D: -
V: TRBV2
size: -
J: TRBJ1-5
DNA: TGTGCCAGCAAACCCAGACAGAGCAATCAGCCCCAGCATTTT
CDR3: CASKPRQSNQPQHF

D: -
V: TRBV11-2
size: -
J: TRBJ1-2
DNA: TGTGCCAGCAGCTTAGATTCGATGGGGTCTGGCTACACCTTC
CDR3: CASSLDSMGSGYTF

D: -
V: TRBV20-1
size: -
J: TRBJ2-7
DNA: TGCAGTGCTAGAGGGGGGGAAGGGGCCTACGAGCAGTACTTC
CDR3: CSARGGEGAYEQYF

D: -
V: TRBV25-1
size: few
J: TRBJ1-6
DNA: TGTGCCAGCAGTTTTGCGGGACGAAATTCACCCCTCCACTTT
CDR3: CASSFAGRNSPLHF

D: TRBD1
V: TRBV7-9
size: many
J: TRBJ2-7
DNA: TGTGCCAGCAGCTACGGGGACTACAGGGGGCTCGAGCAGTACTTC
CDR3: CASSYGDYRGLEQYF

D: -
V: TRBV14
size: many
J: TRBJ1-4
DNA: TGTGCCAGCAGTCTCTTCGTGGGGCAGGAAAAACTGTTTTTT
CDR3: CASSLFVGQEKLFF

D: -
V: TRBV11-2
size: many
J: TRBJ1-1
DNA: TGTGCCAGCAGCTTAGCAGGGTTCGGCACTGAAGCTTTCTTT
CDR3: CASSLAGFGTEAFF

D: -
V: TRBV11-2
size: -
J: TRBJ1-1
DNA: TGTGCCAGCAGCTTGCACCGATTGAACACTGAAGCTTTCTTT
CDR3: CASSLHRLNTEAFF

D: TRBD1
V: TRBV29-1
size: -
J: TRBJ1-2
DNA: TGCAGCGTTGTGACAGGGGATGGCTACACCTTC
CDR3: CSVVTGDGYTF

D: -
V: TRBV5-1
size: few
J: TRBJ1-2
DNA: TGCGCCAGCAGCCCCAACCGGGACCTATCCTCCGGGGGCTACACCTTC
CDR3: CASSPNRDLSSGGYTF